In this sample, the clone carrying this TCR beta chain turned up many times. The antigen is unknown. The study profiled TCR beta VDJ and CDR3 using genomic DNA as template. MiXCR, applied by TCRdb to the reads, yields one record per CDR3 protein. The data hold 95,000 to 120,000 distinct CDR3 sequences, with roughly 50% observed a single time. The data stem from a study of CD8+CD57+ T cells in acquired aplastic anemia. Looking at the study overall: The average read count for CD4+ cells in healthy donors was about 10 million.

V lost 6 bases, J lost 3 bases, and 12 bases stayed unmatched. CDR3 length: 16 amino acids. Germline-derived CDR1 and CDR2 are MNHNS and SASEGT. Study observations and caveats: Patients and controls shared just under 30 CD8+ CDR3 sequences.

Source material: sorted CD4+, CD8+, or CD8+CD57+ T cells (not recorded which) from PBMCs. The chain links TRBV6-1 to TRBJ2-7, with 9 bases aligning to TRBD1. This TCR came from a human donor in good health, serving as a control. This chain's CDR3 is CASREPPGTGHYEQYF. The CDR3 DNA reads TGTGCCAGCAGAGAACCCCCCGGGACAGGGCACTACGAGCAGTACTTC.